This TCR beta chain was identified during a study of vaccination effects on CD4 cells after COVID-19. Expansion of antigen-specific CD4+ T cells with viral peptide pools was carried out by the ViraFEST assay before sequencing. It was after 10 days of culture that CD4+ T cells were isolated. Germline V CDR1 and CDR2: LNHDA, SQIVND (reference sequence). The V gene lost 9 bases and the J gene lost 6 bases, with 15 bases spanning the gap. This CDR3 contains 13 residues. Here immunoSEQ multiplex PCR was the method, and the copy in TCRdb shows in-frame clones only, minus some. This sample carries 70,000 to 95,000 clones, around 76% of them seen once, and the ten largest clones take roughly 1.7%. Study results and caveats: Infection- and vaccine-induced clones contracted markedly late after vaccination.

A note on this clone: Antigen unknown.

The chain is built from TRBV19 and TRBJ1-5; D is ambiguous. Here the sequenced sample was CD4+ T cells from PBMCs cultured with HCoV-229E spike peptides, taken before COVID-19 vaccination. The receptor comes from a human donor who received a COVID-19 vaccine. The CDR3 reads CASKSGVRQPQHF. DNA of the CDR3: TGTGCCAGCAAATCTGGGGTCCGTCAGCCCCAGCATTTT. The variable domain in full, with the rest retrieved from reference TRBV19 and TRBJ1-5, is DGGITQSPKYLFRKEGQNVTLSCEQNLNHDAMYWYRQDPGQGLRLIYYSQIVNDFQKGDIAEGYSVSREKKESFPLTVTSAQKNPTAFYLCASKSGVRQPQHFGDGTRLSIL.